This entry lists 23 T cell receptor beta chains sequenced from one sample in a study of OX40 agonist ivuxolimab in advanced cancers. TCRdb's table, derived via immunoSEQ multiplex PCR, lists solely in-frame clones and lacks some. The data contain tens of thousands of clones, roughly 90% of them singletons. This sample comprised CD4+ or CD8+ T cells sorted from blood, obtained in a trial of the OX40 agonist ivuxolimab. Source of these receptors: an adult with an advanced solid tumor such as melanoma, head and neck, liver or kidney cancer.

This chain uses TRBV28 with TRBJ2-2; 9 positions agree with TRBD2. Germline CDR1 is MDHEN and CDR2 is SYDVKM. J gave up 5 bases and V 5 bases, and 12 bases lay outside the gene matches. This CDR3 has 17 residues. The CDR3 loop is CASSPGGAGGGTGELFF. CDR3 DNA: TGTGCCAGCAGTCCTGGGGGAGCGGGAGGTGGGACCGGGGAGCTGTTTTTT.

CDR3 sequence: CASTRIIQAGYEQYF. The CDR3 nucleotides are TGCGCCAGCACGCGAATAATTCAGGCCGGCTACGAGCAGTACTTC. This chain joins TRBV4-1 and TRBJ2-7, with no clear D. Germline-derived CDR1 and CDR2 are MGHRA and YSYEKL. Deletions cut 7 bases from V and 3 bases from J, with 19 bases between. The CDR3 sequence is 15 residues long.

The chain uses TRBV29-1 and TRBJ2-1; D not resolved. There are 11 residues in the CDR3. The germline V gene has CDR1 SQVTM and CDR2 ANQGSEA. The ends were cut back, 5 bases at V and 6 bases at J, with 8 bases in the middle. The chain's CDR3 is CSVLAFNEQFF. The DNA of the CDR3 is TGCAGCGTTCTTGCGTTCAATGAGCAGTTCTTC.

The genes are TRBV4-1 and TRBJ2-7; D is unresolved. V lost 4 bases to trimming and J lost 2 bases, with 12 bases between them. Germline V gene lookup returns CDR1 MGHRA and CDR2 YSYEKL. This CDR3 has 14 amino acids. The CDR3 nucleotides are TGCGCCAGCAGCCCCAATTTAAACACCTACGAGCAGTACTTC. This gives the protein CASSPNLNTYEQYF.

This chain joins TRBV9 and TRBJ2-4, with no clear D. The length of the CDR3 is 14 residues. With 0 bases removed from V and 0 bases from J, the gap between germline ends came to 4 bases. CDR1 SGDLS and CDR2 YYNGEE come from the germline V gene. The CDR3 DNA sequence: TGTGCCAGCAGCGTAGACGGAGCCAAAAACATTCAGTACTTC. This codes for CASSVDGAKNIQYF. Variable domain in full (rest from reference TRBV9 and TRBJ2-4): DSGVTQTPKHLITATGQRVTLRCSPRSGDLSVYWYQQSLDQGLQFLIQYYNGEERAKGNILERFSAQQFPDLHSELNLSSLELGDSALYFCASSVDGAKNIQYFGAGTRLSVL.

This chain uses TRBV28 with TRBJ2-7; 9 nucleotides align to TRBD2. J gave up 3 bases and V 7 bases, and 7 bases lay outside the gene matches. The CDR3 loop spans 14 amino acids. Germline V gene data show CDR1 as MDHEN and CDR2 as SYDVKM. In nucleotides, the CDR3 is TGTGCCAGCACCCTAGCGGGAAATGTCTACGAGCAGTACTTC. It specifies CASTLAGNVYEQYF.

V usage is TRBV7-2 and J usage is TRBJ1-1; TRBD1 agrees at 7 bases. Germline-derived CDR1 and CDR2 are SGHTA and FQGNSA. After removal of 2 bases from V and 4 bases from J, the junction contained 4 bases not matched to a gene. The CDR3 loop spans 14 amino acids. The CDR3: CASSLTGAITEAFF. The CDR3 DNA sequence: TGTGCCAGCAGCTTAACAGGGGCTATCACTGAAGCTTTCTTT.

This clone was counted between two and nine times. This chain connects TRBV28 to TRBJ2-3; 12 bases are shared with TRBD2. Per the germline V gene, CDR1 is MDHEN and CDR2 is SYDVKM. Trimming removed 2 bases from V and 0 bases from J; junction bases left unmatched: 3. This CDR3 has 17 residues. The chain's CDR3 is CASSLLAGGLSTDTQYF. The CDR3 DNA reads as TGTGCCAGCAGTTTACTAGCGGGAGGGCTGAGCACAGATACGCAGTATTTT.

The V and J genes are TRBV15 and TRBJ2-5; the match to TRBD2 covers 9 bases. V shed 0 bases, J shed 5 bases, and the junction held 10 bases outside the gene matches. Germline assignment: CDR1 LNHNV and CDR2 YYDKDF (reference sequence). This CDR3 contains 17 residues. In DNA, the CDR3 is TGTGCCACCAGCAGAGATCGGACTAGCGCGCTCCCCGAGACCCAGTACTTC. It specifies CATSRDRTSALPETQYF.

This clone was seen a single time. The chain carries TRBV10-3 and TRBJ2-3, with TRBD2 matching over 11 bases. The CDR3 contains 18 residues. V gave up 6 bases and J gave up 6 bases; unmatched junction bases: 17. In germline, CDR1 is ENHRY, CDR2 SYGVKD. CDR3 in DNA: TGTGCCATCAGCGTGCCAACTGGGCTAGCGGGAGGAAGTGATACGCAGTATTTT. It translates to CAISVPTGLAGGSDTQYF.

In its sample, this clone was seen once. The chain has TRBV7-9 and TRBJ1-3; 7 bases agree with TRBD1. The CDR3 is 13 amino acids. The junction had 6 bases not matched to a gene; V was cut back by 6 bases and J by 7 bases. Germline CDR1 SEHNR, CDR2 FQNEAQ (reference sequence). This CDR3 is CASRGTAGNTIYF. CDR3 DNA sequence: TGTGCCAGCAGGGGGACAGCCGGGAACACCATATATTTT.

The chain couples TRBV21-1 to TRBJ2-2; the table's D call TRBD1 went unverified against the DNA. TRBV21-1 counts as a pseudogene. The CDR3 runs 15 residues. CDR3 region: CASSKVGQNTGELFF. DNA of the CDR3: TGTGCCAGCAGCAAAGTGGGGCAGAACACCGGGGAGCTGTTTTTT.

The CDR3 is CASSKTGELFF. The CDR3 DNA is TGTGCCAGCAGCAAAACCGGGGAGCTGTTTTTT. The chain is built from TRBV11-3 and TRBJ2-2; D is undetermined. Trimming shortened V by 5 bases and J by 5 bases, and 3 bases separated the two germline ends. Germline V gene data show CDR1 as SGHNT and CDR2 as YENEEA. This CDR3 spans 11 amino acids.

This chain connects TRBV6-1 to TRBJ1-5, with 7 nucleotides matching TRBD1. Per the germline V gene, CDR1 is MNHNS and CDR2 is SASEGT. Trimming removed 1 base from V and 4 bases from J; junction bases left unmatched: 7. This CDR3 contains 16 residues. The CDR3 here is CASSEDRQGVNQPQHF. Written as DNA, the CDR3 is TGTGCCAGCAGTGAAGACCGCCAGGGGGTTAATCAGCCCCAGCATTTT.

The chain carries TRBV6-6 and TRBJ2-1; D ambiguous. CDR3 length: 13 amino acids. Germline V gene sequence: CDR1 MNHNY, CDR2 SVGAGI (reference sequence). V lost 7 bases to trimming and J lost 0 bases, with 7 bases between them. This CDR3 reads CASKGISYNEQFF. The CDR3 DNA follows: TGTGCCAGCAAAGGAATCTCCTACAATGAGCAGTTCTTC.

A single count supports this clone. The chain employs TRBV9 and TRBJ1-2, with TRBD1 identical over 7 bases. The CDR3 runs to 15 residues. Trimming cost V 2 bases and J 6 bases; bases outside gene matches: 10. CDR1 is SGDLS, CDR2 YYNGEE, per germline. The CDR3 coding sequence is TGTGCCAGCAGCGTCCAGGACAGGTTTGGGGATGGCTACACCTTC. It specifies CASSVQDRFGDGYTF.

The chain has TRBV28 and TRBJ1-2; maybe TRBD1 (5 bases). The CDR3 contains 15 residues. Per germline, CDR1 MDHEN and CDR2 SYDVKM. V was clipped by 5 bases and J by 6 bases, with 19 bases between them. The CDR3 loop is CASSPSGPMGDGYTF. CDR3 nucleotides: TGTGCCAGCAGTCCCTCCGGTCCCATGGGGGATGGCTACACCTTC.

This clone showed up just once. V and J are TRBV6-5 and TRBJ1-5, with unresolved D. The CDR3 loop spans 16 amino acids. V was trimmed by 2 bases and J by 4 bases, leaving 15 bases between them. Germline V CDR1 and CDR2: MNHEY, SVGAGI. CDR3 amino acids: CASSYRPSTPNQPQHF. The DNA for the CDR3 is TGTGCCAGCAGTTACCGCCCCTCGACTCCGAATCAGCCCCAGCATTTT.

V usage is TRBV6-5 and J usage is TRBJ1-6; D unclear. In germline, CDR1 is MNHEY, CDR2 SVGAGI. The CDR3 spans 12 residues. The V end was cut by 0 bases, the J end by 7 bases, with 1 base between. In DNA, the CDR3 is TGTGCCAGCAGTTACTCAAATTCACCCCTCCACTTT. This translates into CASSYSNSPLHF.

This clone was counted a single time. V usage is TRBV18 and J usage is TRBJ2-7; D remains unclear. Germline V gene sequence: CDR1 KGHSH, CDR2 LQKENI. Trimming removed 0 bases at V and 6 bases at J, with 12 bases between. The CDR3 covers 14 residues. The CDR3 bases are TGTGCCAGCTCACCACCGAGTACAGACTCCGAGCAGTACTTC. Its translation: CASSPPSTDSEQYF.

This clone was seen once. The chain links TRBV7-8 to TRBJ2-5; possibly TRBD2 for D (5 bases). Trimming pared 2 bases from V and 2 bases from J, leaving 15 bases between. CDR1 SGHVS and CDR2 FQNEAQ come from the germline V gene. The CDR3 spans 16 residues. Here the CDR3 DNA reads TGTGCCAGCAGCTTACGGGGTGGGATGAGACAAGAGACCCAGTACTTC. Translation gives CASSLRGGMRQETQYF. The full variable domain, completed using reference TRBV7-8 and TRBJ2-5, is GAGVSQSPRYKVAKRGQDVALRCDPISGHVSLFWYQQALGQGPEFLTYFQNEAQLDKSGLPSDRFFAERPEGSVSTLKIQRTQQEDSAVYLCASSLRGGMRQETQYFGPGTRLLVL.

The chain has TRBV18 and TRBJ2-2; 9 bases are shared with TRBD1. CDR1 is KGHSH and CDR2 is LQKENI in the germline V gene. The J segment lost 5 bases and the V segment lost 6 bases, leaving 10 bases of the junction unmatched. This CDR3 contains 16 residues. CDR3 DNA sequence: TGTGCCAGCTCCCACAGGGGGCAGGGAAGAACCGGGGAGCTGTTTTTT. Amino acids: CASSHRGQGRTGELFF.

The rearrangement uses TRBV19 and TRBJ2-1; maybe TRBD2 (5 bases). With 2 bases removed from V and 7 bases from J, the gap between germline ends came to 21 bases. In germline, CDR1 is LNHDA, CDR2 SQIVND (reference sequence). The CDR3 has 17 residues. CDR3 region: CASSIWSSGAFRNEQFF. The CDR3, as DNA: TGTGCCAGTAGTATATGGTCCAGCGGAGCATTTCGGAATGAGCAGTTCTTC.